This T cell receptor (beta chain) was identified in a study of radiotherapy plus CTLA-4 blockade in lung cancer listed by TCRdb under 2018. Study-wide context: Among enrolled patients, 18% had an objective response and 31% reached disease control. General study outcomes and caveats: The strongest predictors of response were reported to be early dynamic shifts in blood T cell clones along with a rise in serum interferon-beta following radiation. TCR clones derived from tumors expanded in peripheral blood after treatment with radiotherapy and ipilimumab.

With respect to this clone: Its binding antigen is unknown. Per-base quality was not reported, and no clone a single base away is much larger than it.

In this study, focal radiation therapy paired with CTLA-4 blockade (ipilimumab) was tested in patients who had chemo-refractory metastatic non-small-cell lung cancer. Library preparation was by the immunoSEQ multiplex PCR assay. TCRdb retrieved this table from immuneACCESS and kept in-frame rearrangements only. Not all clones are present; in checked studies, unresolved V genes account for under half, and no reason is known for the remainder. Across this sample there are 80,000 to 100,000 clones, with 65% to 85% seen only once. The top ten clones comprise roughly 2.8% of the sample. CDR1 and CDR2, looked up from the germline V gene, are SQVTM and ANQGSEA. From the cysteine up to the phenylalanine, the CDR3 has a length of 13 residues. CDR3 DNA is the only sequence kept; it has 39 bases, read in frame from the first base. Cut back by 4 bases and 2 bases, the V and J ends lie 12 bases apart.

Recombination joined TRBV29-1 with TRBJ2-7, with a tentative D gene TRBD2 over 5 matching bases. Material: peripheral blood, obtained from a patient treated with radiotherapy plus ipilimumab. This receptor was obtained from a human donor with non-small cell lung cancer who had a partial response to radiotherapy plus ipilimumab. Some clones in this sample may be carry-over from other donors' samples. The CDR3 region: CSVVLAGPYEQYF. The base sequence is TGCAGCGTTGTATTGGCGGGCCCCTACGAGCAGTACTTC.